A single sample is the source of the 6 T cell receptor beta chains below, sequenced in a study of cytomegalovirus exposure and HLA in healthy donors. Repertoires were generated with immunoSEQ multiplex PCR, while TCRdb's copy carries only in-frame clones and drops some. The sample shows 150,000 to 200,000 clones, around 88% of them seen only once. Material for sequencing was PBMCs. Receptors originate from a woman aged 18-29 years in good health and CMV-seronegative.

V and J are TRBV6-1 and TRBJ2-2; 10 bases match TRBD1. The CDR3 has 15 amino acids. The V and J ends lost 6 bases and 6 bases, in that order; junction bases with no gene match: 7. The germline gives CDR1 MNHNS, CDR2 SASEGT. CDR3 DNA sequence: TGTGCCAGCAGAAGACAGGGGGCGATTCCCGGGGAGCTGTTTTTT. Protein: CASRRQGAIPGELFF.

The genes are TRBV7-2 and TRBJ2-3, with TRBD1 matching over 8 bases. CDR3 length: 16 amino acids. The V and J ends lost 5 bases and 3 bases, in that order; junction bases with no gene match: 10. The germline V gene encodes CDR1 SGHTA and CDR2 FQGNSA. The CDR3 region is CASSLRQGIRTDTQYF. DNA for the CDR3: TGTGCCAGCAGCCTCCGACAGGGGATAAGGACAGATACGCAGTATTTT.

The chain is built from TRBV19 and TRBJ1-2; 7 positions agree with TRBD1. Germline values: CDR1 LNHDA, CDR2 SQIVND (reference sequence). Trimming removed 4 bases from V and 6 bases from J; junction bases left unmatched: 2. The CDR3 has 12 residues. The CDR3 here is CASSTTGHGYTF. CDR3 in DNA: TGTGCCAGTAGTACGACAGGGCATGGCTACACCTTC.

V gene TRBV19 combines with J gene TRBJ2-1, with TRBD1 matching 7 bases. The CDR3 is made up of 15 amino acids. CDR1 and CDR2 from the germline V gene are LNHDA and SQIVND (reference sequence). V shed 3 bases, J shed 8 bases, and the junction held 10 bases outside the gene matches. CDR3 amino acids: CASSIVAGGEDEQFF. CDR3 in DNA: TGTGCCAGTAGTATCGTGGCAGGGGGTGAGGATGAGCAGTTCTTC.

The rearrangement uses TRBV5-1 and TRBJ2-2, with TRBD1 matching 11 bases. J lost 3 bases, V lost 1 base, and 5 bases had no gene match. The CDR3 has 17 residues. The germline V gene has CDR1 SGHRS and CDR2 YFSETQ. In DNA, the CDR3 is TGCGCCAGCAGCTTGATTTGGGACAGGGGGGACACCGGGGAGCTGTTTTTT. It translates to CASSLIWDRGDTGELFF.

This clone was seen once. This chain links TRBV10-3 with TRBJ1-2; D not resolved. The CDR3 sequence is 13 residues long. Trimming left V 11 bases short and J 1 base short, with 14 bases between. In germline, CDR1 is ENHRY, CDR2 SYGVKD. CDR3: CAVLAENNYGYTF. In DNA, the CDR3 is TGTGCCGTCCTGGCAGAAAATAACTATGGCTACACCTTC.